The T cell receptor (beta chain) described here comes from a study of shared clonotypes between healthy human individuals. Study observations and caveats: Only blood samples were collected, and tissue repertoires likely differ.

As to this clone: What it binds is not known.

Donors were healthy HIV-negative adults without recent acute infections or vaccinations. Naive CD4+ cells were CD45RA-selected; the remaining cells were memory. Several immunoSEQ 96-well plates shared each subset's DNA, each plate a replicate. Produced via immunoSEQ multiplex PCR; TCRdb's table is partial and in-frame only. Of 2 million to 3 million clones listed, 90% to 95% are singletons. The specimen was naive CD4+ T cells from PBMCs. Described subset: CD45RA+ positively selected. This clonotype was obtained from a man in his late teens or twenties in good health. Some clones in this sample may be carry-over from other donors' samples.

The CDR3 DNA sequence: TGTGCCAGCTTGGACCGCGACAGGGCACGCAATGAGCAGTTCTTC. Amino acids: CASLDRDRARNEQFF. This sequence joins TRBV6-1 and TRBJ2-1; 7 bases are shared with TRBD1. Germline loops: CDR1 MNHNS, CDR2 SASEGT. With V trimmed by 8 bases and J by 6 bases, 13 bases remained unmatched. The CDR3 is made up of 15 amino acids.